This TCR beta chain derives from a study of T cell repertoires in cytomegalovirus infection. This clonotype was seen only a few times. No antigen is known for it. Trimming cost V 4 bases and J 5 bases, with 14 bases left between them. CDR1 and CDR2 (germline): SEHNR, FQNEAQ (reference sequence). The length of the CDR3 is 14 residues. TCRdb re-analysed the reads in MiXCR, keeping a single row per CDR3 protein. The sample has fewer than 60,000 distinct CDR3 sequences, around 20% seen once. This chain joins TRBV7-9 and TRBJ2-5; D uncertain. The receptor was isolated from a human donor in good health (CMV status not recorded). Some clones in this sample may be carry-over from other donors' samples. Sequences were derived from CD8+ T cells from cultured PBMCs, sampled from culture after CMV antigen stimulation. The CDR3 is CASSSPNGLETQYF. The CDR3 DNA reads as TGTGCCAGCAGCTCGCCAAACGGCCTGGAGACCCAGTACTTC.